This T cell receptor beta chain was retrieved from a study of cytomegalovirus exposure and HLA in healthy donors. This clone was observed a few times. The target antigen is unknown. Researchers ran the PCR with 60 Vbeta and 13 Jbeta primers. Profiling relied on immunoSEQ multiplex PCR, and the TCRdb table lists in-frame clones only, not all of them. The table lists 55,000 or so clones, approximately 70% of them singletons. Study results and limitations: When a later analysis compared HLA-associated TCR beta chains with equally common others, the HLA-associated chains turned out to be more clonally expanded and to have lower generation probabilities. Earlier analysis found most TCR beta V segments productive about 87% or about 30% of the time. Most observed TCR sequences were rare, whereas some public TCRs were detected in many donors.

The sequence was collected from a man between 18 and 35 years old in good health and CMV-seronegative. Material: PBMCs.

The CDR3 region is CSVEIGRGMRGYTF. In DNA form, the CDR3 reads TGCAGCGTTGAAATTGGGCGGGGTATGAGGGGCTACACCTTC. The genes are TRBV29-1 and TRBJ1-2; D is unresolved. V was pared by 2 bases and J by 8 bases, with 18 bases between. The CDR3 runs to 14 residues. Germline V gene sequence: CDR1 SQVTM, CDR2 ANQGSEA.